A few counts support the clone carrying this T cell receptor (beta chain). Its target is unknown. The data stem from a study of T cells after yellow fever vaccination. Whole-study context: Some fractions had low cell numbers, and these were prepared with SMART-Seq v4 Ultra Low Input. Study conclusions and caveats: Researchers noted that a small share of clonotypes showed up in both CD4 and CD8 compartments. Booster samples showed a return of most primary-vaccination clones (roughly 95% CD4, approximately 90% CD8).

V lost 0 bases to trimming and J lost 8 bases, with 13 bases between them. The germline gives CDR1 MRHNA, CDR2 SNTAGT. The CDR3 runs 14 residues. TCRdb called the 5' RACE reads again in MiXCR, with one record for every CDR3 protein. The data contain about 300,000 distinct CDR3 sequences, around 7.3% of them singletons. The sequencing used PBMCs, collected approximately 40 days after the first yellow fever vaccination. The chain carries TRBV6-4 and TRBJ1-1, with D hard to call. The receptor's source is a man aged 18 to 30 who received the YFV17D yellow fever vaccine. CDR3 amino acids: CASSDSNTGSEAFF. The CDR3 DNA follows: TGTGCCAGCAGTGACTCGAACACTGGGTCAGAAGCTTTCTTT.